Below, 19 T cell receptor beta chains from the same sample are listed, as sequenced in a study of cytomegalovirus exposure and HLA in healthy donors. Repertoires were generated with immunoSEQ multiplex PCR, while TCRdb's copy carries only in-frame clones and drops some. Among 200,000 to 250,000 clones listed, roughly 84% were seen once. The specimen was PBMCs. These receptors originate from a woman in her 30s in good health and CMV-seropositive.

The chain recombines TRBV4-1 with TRBJ2-7; D gene ambiguous. The CDR3 contains 15 residues. Germline CDR1 MGHRA, CDR2 YSYEKL. V was cut by 0 bases and J by 0 bases, with 9 bases left in between. The CDR3 loop reads CASSQETDPSYEQYF. The CDR3, as DNA: TGCGCCAGCAGCCAAGAAACGGATCCCTCCTACGAGCAGTACTTC.

This clone appeared a few times. The chain carries TRBV29-1 and TRBJ2-3; tentative D call: TRBD1 (6 bases). Trimming took off 6 bases at V and 2 bases at J, with 18 bases between the two ends. CDR1 and CDR2 from the germline V gene are SQVTM and ANQGSEA. The CDR3 has 15 residues. Here the CDR3 DNA reads TGCAGCGTCCTAAGAGGACAGCCGATCACAGATACGCAGTATTTT. Amino acids: CSVLRGQPITDTQYF.

V and J are TRBV30 and TRBJ2-5; D might be TRBD1 or TRBD2, each matching 5 bases. V dropped 4 bases and J dropped 5 bases, with 23 bases sitting between them. This CDR3 has 16 amino acids. CDR1 and CDR2 from the germline V gene are GTSNPN and SVGIG (reference sequence). In DNA form, the CDR3 reads TGTGCCTGGATTGAAGACCGGGGCTCAATTAGGGAGACCCAGTACTTC. Protein: CAWIEDRGSIRETQYF. Using reference TRBV30 and TRBJ2-5 for the parts outside the CDR3, the full variable domain is SQTIHQWPATLVQPVGSPLSLECTVEGTSNPNLYWYRQAAGRGLQLLFYSVGIGQISSEVPQNLSASRPQDRQFILSSKKLLLSDSGFYLCAWIEDRGSIRETQYFGPGTRLLVL.

The gene calls are TRBV27 and TRBJ1-5; D not resolved. CDR1 and CDR2 from the germline V gene are MNHEY and SMNVEV (reference sequence). This CDR3 has 13 residues. Trimming left V 2 bases short and J 4 bases short, with 6 bases between. The CDR3 nucleotides read TGTGCCAGCAGTTTAAAGGTTAATCAGCCCCAGCATTTT. This translates into CASSLKVNQPQHF.

The chain couples TRBV29-1 to TRBJ2-1, with D perhaps TRBD1 or TRBD2 (5 bases each). CDR1 SQVTM and CDR2 ANQGSEA come from the germline V gene. The CDR3 is 13 amino acids. V was pared by 3 bases and J by 6 bases, with 12 bases between. CDR3 residues: CSVDSGTVNEQFF. Here the CDR3 DNA reads TGCAGCGTTGACTCCGGGACGGTCAATGAGCAGTTCTTC.

The V gene is TRBV11-3, the J gene TRBJ2-3, with D unresolved. Germline assignment: CDR1 SGHNT and CDR2 YENEEA. V dropped 1 base and J dropped 7 bases, with 12 bases sitting between them. This CDR3 comprises 14 residues. Here the CDR3 reads CASSLARASYTQYF. The CDR3 nucleotides are TGTGCCAGCAGCTTAGCCCGGGCCTCTTATACGCAGTATTTT.

This chain connects TRBV27 to TRBJ2-7, with 8 positions matching TRBD1. The CDR3 has 14 amino acids. V was pared by 3 bases and J by 4 bases, with 5 bases of the junction left unmatched. The germline CDR1 and CDR2 sequences are MNHEY and SMNVEV (reference sequence). CDR3 protein: CASSFYRGEYEQYF. CDR3 nucleotide sequence: TGTGCCAGCAGTTTCTACAGGGGGGAATACGAGCAGTACTTC.

This rearrangement joins TRBV28 to TRBJ1-5; 7 bases are a match to TRBD1. This CDR3 spans 15 amino acids. Germline V gene sequence: CDR1 MDHEN, CDR2 SYDVKM. Trimming took 4 bases from V and 3 from J; bases not matched to a gene: 6. CDR3 nucleotides: TGTGCCAGCAGTTCGGTAGGGGGCGACAATCAGCCCCAGCATTTT. This gives the protein CASSSVGGDNQPQHF.

V is TRBV9 and J is TRBJ2-7, with TRBD2 matching 11 bases. The J segment lost 3 bases and the V segment lost 0 bases, leaving 11 bases of the junction unmatched. CDR1 is SGDLS and CDR2 is YYNGEE in the germline V gene. The CDR3 length is 18 residues. The DNA of the CDR3 is TGTGCCAGCAGCGTAGCGTCTAGCGGGAGGCTATCATTCTACGAGCAGTACTTC. Protein: CASSVASSGRLSFYEQYF.

The V gene is TRBV28, the J gene TRBJ2-5; TRBD1 agrees at 7 bases. The CDR3 covers 12 residues. V shed 5 bases, J shed 6 bases, and the junction held 3 bases outside the gene matches. CDR1 is MDHEN and CDR2 is SYDVKM in the germline V gene. Here the CDR3 DNA reads TGTGCCAGCAGTCACAGGGGTCAGACCCAGTACTTC. It encodes CASSHRGQTQYF.

The chain joins TRBV30 to TRBJ1-5; 8 bases agree with TRBD1. This CDR3 contains 13 residues. Germline V gene sequence: CDR1 GTSNPN, CDR2 SVGIG (reference sequence). The V gene end was trimmed by 5 bases and the J gene end by 5 bases; junction bases not matched to a gene: 5. CDR3: CAWQQGVHQPQHF. The CDR3 bases are TGTGCCTGGCAACAGGGGGTACATCAGCCCCAGCATTTT.

In this sample, this clone turned up once. This chain links TRBV9 with TRBJ2-2, with 7 bases aligning to TRBD2. Germline assignment: CDR1 SGDLS and CDR2 YYNGEE. Germline trimming cut 2 bases from V and 4 bases from J; bases unmatched to any gene: 5. This CDR3 comprises 15 residues. The CDR3 spells CASSVASGGTGELFF. CDR3 in DNA: TGTGCCAGCAGCGTGGCTAGCGGAGGCACCGGGGAGCTGTTTTTT.

The chain couples TRBV18 to TRBJ1-1; possibly TRBD1 for D (6 bases). This CDR3 contains 13 residues. Trimming cost V 6 bases and J 1 base, with 9 bases left between them. Per germline, CDR1 KGHSH and CDR2 LQKENI. This CDR3 is CASSGGRNTEAFF. As DNA, the CDR3 is TGTGCCAGCTCGGGGGGCAGGAACACTGAAGCTTTCTTT.

The V call is TRBV9, the J call TRBJ2-7, with 7 bases aligning to TRBD2. V was pared by 0 bases and J by 0 bases, with 6 bases of the junction left unmatched. The CDR3 is 16 amino acids. The germline CDR1 and CDR2 sequences are SGDLS and YYNGEE. Here the CDR3 reads CASSVGRSGGSYEQYF. Here the CDR3 DNA reads TGTGCCAGCAGCGTAGGAAGGTCGGGGGGCTCCTACGAGCAGTACTTC.

This clone was counted between two and nine times. The chain employs TRBV7-6 and TRBJ2-1; D is unresolved. This CDR3 has 13 residues. The germline V gene has CDR1 SGHVS and CDR2 FNYEAQ. Deletions cut 1 base from V and 7 bases from J, with 8 bases between. The CDR3 DNA reads as TGTGCCAGCAGCTTAGTTCTGGGGAATGAGCAGTTCTTC. It is translated as CASSLVLGNEQFF.

J is TRBJ2-7 and V is TRBV5-1; TRBD1 matches at 8 bases. The CDR3 covers 13 residues. V shed 4 bases, J shed 3 bases, and the junction held 3 bases outside the gene matches. Germline loops: CDR1 SGHRS, CDR2 YFSETQ. The CDR3 loop is CASSNTGGYEQYF. Written as DNA, the CDR3 is TGCGCCAGCAGCAACACAGGGGGCTACGAGCAGTACTTC. Full variable domain (rest looked up from reference TRBV5-1 and TRBJ2-7): KAGVTQTPRYLIKTRGQQVTLSCSPISGHRSVSWYQQTPGQGLQFLFEYFSETQRNKGNFPGRFSGRQFSNSRSEMNVSTLELGDSALYLCASSNTGGYEQYFGPGTRLTVT.

V usage is TRBV2 and J usage is TRBJ1-3; 11 nucleotides agree with TRBD1. The CDR3 runs to 15 residues. The V segment lost 7 bases and the J segment 1 base; nucleotides outside the gene matches: 3. Per germline, CDR1 SNHLY and CDR2 FYNNEI. The CDR3 DNA reads as TGTGCCAGCATGGACAGGGGGCGGTCTGGAAACACCATATATTTT. It codes for CASMDRGRSGNTIYF. The whole variable domain, remainder taken from reference TRBV2 and TRBJ1-3, is EPEVTQTPSHQVTQMGQEVILRCVPISNHLYFYWYRQILGQKVEFLVSFYNNEISEKSEIFDDQFSVERPDGSNFTLKIRSTKLEDSAMYFCASMDRGRSGNTIYFGEGSWLTVV.

The chain is built from TRBV6-5 and TRBJ2-3; TRBD2 agrees at 7 bases. J gave up 8 bases and V 10 bases, and 12 bases lay outside the gene matches. Germline CDR1 and CDR2: MNHEY and SVGAGI. CDR3 length: 13 amino acids. CDR3 region: CATRWGRAFTQYF. CDR3 nucleotides: TGTGCCACCCGTTGGGGGAGGGCCTTTACGCAGTATTTT.

The chain recombines TRBV27 with TRBJ2-1, with 10 bases lining up with TRBD2. V was clipped by 3 bases and J by 7 bases; unmatched bases: 3. CDR3 size: 14 residues. Germline assignment: CDR1 MNHEY and CDR2 SMNVEV (reference sequence). CDR3 amino acids: CASSFASGSNEQFF. DNA for the CDR3: TGTGCCAGCAGTTTCGCTAGCGGGAGTAATGAGCAGTTCTTC.